The sequence of this T cell receptor (beta chain) was determined in a study of blood T cell repertoires in COVID-19. For the study at large: In each case, the material was cDNA or gDNA derived from T cells, B-cell-depleted T cells, or PBMCs.

The repertoire was sequenced with immunoSEQ multiplex PCR; TCRdb's copy has only in-frame clones and lacks some. The table includes 310,000 or so clones, roughly 82% detected once. This CDR3 contains 15 residues. The germline gives CDR1 MNHNS, CDR2 SASEGT. The ends were cut back, 0 bases at V and 4 bases at J, with 12 bases in the middle. Sequencing input: peripheral blood. This TCR was sampled from a woman between 50 and 59 years old with acute or convalescent COVID-19. The V and J genes are TRBV6-1 and TRBJ1-2; D unclear. CDR3 in amino acids: CASSEARGSFYGYTF. DNA of the CDR3: TGTGCCAGCAGTGAAGCACGAGGCAGCTTCTATGGCTACACCTTC.